This T cell receptor beta chain was observed in a study of cytomegalovirus exposure and HLA in healthy donors. Primers included in the PCR were 60 Vbeta and 13 Jbeta primers. TCRdb's copy holds only in-frame clones and misses some; the assay was immunoSEQ multiplex PCR. In the table there are fewer than 100,000 clones, about three quarters of which are singletons. There are 17 residues in the CDR3. Germline loops: CDR1 ENHRY, CDR2 SYGVKD. Trimming left V 1 base short and J 5 bases short, with 18 bases between. The sample was PBMCs. The chain combines TRBV10-3 with TRBJ2-1; D might be TRBD2 (6 bases). This TCR was sampled from a man aged 35 to 55 in good health and CMV-seropositive. The CDR3 reads CAISEFDPFSGNNEQFF. In nucleotides, the CDR3 is TGTGCCATCAGTGAGTTCGACCCCTTTAGCGGAAACAATGAGCAGTTCTTC.